These 22 T cell receptor beta chains originate from one sample sequenced in a study of blood T cell repertoires in COVID-19. Method: immunoSEQ multiplex PCR; TCRdb's copy keeps in-frame clones and lacks some. The sample contains 95,000 to 150,000 clones, around 81% of which appear only once. The sample consisted of peripheral blood. These receptors came from a man aged 65-85 years with acute or convalescent COVID-19.

This clone was found once. The rearrangement uses TRBV12-3 or TRBV12-4 and TRBJ1-2; 9 positions agree with TRBD1. Unmatched junction bases numbered 6, after V lost 6 bases and J lost 7 bases. The CDR3 totals 13 residues. The CDR3 spells CASRHRGRRGYTF. The DNA of the CDR3 is TGTGCCAGCAGGCACAGGGGGCGGCGTGGCTACACCTTC.

This chain links TRBV11-1 with TRBJ1-1; 7 positions agree with TRBD1. This CDR3 has 16 amino acids. V was clipped by 2 bases and J by 5 bases; unmatched bases: 11. The germline V gene encodes CDR1 SGHAT and CDR2 FQDESV (reference sequence). CDR3 sequence reads: CASSLMRQGIWTEAFF. Written as DNA, the CDR3 is TGTGCCAGCAGCTTAATGCGACAGGGAATTTGGACTGAAGCTTTCTTT.

The chain carries TRBV9 and TRBJ2-1, with 8 bases identical to TRBD2. In germline, CDR1 is SGDLS, CDR2 YYNGEE. CDR3 length: 14 amino acids. V lost 3 bases to trimming and J lost 5 bases; unmatched junction nucleotides: 4. CDR3 sequence (DNA): TGTGCCAGCAGCGAGAGGACTAGCAACAATGAGCAGTTCTTC. Its translation is CASSERTSNNEQFF. Based on the CDR3 plus reference TRBV9 and TRBJ2-1, the full variable domain is DSGVTQTPKHLITATGQRVTLRCSPRSGDLSVYWYQQSLDQGLQFLIQYYNGEERAKGNILERFSAQQFPDLHSELNLSSLELGDSALYFCASSERTSNNEQFFGPGTRLTVL.

V is TRBV30 and J is TRBJ1-4; perhaps TRBD1 as D (5 bases). The CDR3 has 17 residues. CDR1 is GTSNPN and CDR2 is SVGIG in the germline V gene (reference sequence). The germline V and J ends were trimmed by 2 bases and 3 bases, with 19 bases remaining between them. Here the CDR3 DNA reads TGTGCCTGGAGTAAAGGGAGCGGGGGTGCCGCTAATGAAAAACTGTTTTTT. As protein: CAWSKGSGGAANEKLFF.

This clone has more than one count but fewer than ten. V usage is TRBV29-1 and J usage is TRBJ2-7; weak D call: TRBD1 (5 bases). The CDR3 spans 12 residues. Trimming stripped 4 bases from V and 0 bases from J, with 7 bases between. The germline CDR1 and CDR2 sequences are SQVTM and ANQGSEA. CDR3 sequence reads: CSVVQGSYEQYF. The CDR3 bases are TGCAGCGTTGTCCAGGGCTCCTACGAGCAGTACTTC.

The chain couples TRBV11-3 to TRBJ2-5; weak D call: TRBD2 (6 bases). Looked up from germline, CDR1 is SGHNT and CDR2 is YENEEA. This CDR3 has 11 residues. The V gene lost 7 bases and the J gene lost 5 bases, with 8 bases spanning the gap. CDR3 amino acids: CASMEGETQYF. The CDR3 coding sequence is TGTGCCAGCATGGAGGGGGAGACCCAGTACTTC.

This chain joins TRBV11-3 and TRBJ1-1; 7 bases fit TRBD1. Germline lookup yields CDR1 SGHNT and CDR2 YENEEA. This CDR3 has 15 amino acids. V was clipped by 5 bases and J by 2 bases; unmatched bases: 8. CDR3 in DNA: TGTGCCAGCAGCCCCGGGACAGCTAGTAACACTGAAGCTTTCTTT. This gives the protein CASSPGTASNTEAFF.

V gene TRBV5-1 combines with J gene TRBJ2-1; D is unresolved. CDR1 and CDR2 from the germline V gene are SGHRS and YFSETQ. The CDR3 length is 13 residues. V was shortened by 0 bases and J by 10 bases, with 11 bases between the two germline ends. This CDR3 is CASSLGVDGEQFF. CDR3 in DNA: TGCGCCAGCAGCTTGGGGGTCGACGGGGAGCAGTTCTTC.

V and J are TRBV5-6 and TRBJ2-1; D may be TRBD1 (6 bases). The CDR3 runs 14 residues. The V gene's germline CDR1 is SGHDT and CDR2 YYEEEE. V shed 1 base and J shed 4 bases, with 9 bases lying between them. CDR3 residues: CASSLTGNYNEQFF. CDR3 DNA: TGTGCCAGCAGCTTGACAGGGAATTACAATGAGCAGTTCTTC.

The gene calls are TRBV14 and TRBJ1-2, with D tentatively TRBD1 (5 bases). Germline V gene data show CDR1 as SGHDN and CDR2 as FVKESK. V was trimmed by 1 base and J by 4 bases, leaving 13 bases between them. The CDR3 length is 15 residues. This CDR3 is CASSQGSGVGYGYTF. CDR3 nucleotide sequence: TGTGCCAGCAGCCAAGGTTCGGGGGTGGGCTATGGCTACACCTTC. Variable domain in full (rest from reference TRBV14 and TRBJ1-2): EAGVTQFPSHSVIEKGQTVTLRCDPISGHDNLYWYRRVMGKEIKFLLHFVKESKQDESGMPNNRFLAERTGGTYSTLKVQPAELEDSGVYFCASSQGSGVGYGYTFGSGTRLTVV.

This clone turned up a few times. The CDR3 sequence: CASSEGSSIYF. As DNA, the CDR3 is TGTGCCAGCAGTGAGGGTTCATCCATATATTTT. This sequence joins TRBV12-3 or TRBV12-4 and TRBJ1-3; D not resolved. The CDR3 covers 11 residues. V shed 5 bases and J shed 11 bases, with 10 bases lying between them.

V is TRBV30 and J is TRBJ1-6; 12 positions match TRBD1. The CDR3 loop spans 13 amino acids. J lost 9 bases, V lost 3 bases, and 0 bases had no gene match. Germline V gives CDR1 GTSNPN, CDR2 SVGIG (reference sequence). CDR3 loop: CAWRGQGASPLHF. CDR3 DNA: TGTGCCTGGAGGGGACAGGGGGCTTCACCCCTCCACTTT.

This rearrangement joins TRBV5-1 to TRBJ1-1, with no clear D. CDR3 length: 16 residues. CDR1 SGHRS and CDR2 YFSETQ come from the germline V gene. V was trimmed by 5 bases and J by 4 bases, leaving 21 bases between them. The DNA of the CDR3 is TGCGCCAGCAGACTGAATGGTGAACACGGAGGCACTGAAGCTTTCTTT. It yields the protein CASRLNGEHGGTEAFF.

The chain links TRBV4-2 to TRBJ1-2; 10 bases are a match to TRBD1. CDR1 is LGHNA and CDR2 is YNFKEQ in the germline V gene. J gave up 7 bases and V 3 bases, and 8 bases lay outside the gene matches. This CDR3 region has 15 residues. The CDR3, as DNA: TGTGCCAGCAGCCAGACGACAGGGGGCAGGTCTGGCTACACCTTC. This encodes CASSQTTGGRSGYTF.

V is TRBV9 and J is TRBJ2-2, with 7 bases fitting TRBD2. The CDR3 sequence is 16 residues long. Looked up from germline, CDR1 is SGDLS and CDR2 is YYNGEE. The V gene end was trimmed by 0 bases and the J gene end by 4 bases; junction bases not matched to a gene: 6. In nucleotides, the CDR3 is TGTGCCAGCAGCGTAGAGGGCGGGGAGGGCACCGGGGAGCTGTTTTTT. This codes for CASSVEGGEGTGELFF.

The V call is TRBV5-1, the J call TRBJ2-7; no definite D call. Between the trimmed V and J ends, which lost 0 bases and 6 bases, there was a span of 13 bases. Germline V gene data show CDR1 as SGHRS and CDR2 as YFSETQ. The CDR3 covers 14 residues. CDR3 DNA: TGCGCCAGCAGCTTGGTGGCTGACTTGGGCGAGCAGTACTTC. Residues: CASSLVADLGEQYF.

The genes are TRBV11-3 and TRBJ2-1; perhaps TRBD1 as D (6 bases). The CDR3 is 15 amino acids. Germline values: CDR1 SGHNT, CDR2 YENEEA. Trimming left V 5 bases short and J 0 bases short, with 11 bases between. CDR3: CASSQGGFSYNEQFF. CDR3 bases: TGTGCCAGCAGCCAAGGGGGATTCTCCTACAATGAGCAGTTCTTC.

The chain uses TRBV5-1 and TRBJ2-1; 9 bases are a match to TRBD2. CDR3 length: 14 residues. Germline trimming cut 5 bases from V and 8 bases from J; bases unmatched to any gene: 8. Germline loops: CDR1 SGHRS, CDR2 YFSETQ. Here the CDR3 DNA reads TGCGCCAGCAGGCAAGCGGGGGGAGGGCATGAGCAGTTCTTC. It yields the protein CASRQAGGGHEQFF.

This clone was observed a few times. The chain carries TRBV2 and TRBJ2-3; D is possibly TRBD2 (5 bases). Germline CDR1 SNHLY, CDR2 FYNNEI. The CDR3 length is 14 residues. V dropped 6 bases and J dropped 8 bases, with 18 bases sitting between them. This CDR3 is CASSVPGNLPTQYF. The CDR3 DNA reads as TGTGCCAGCAGCGTTCCCGGGAACCTCCCTACGCAGTATTTT.

The V and J genes are TRBV5-1 and TRBJ1-1; tentative D call: TRBD1 (6 bases). The CDR3 has 15 residues. CDR1 and CDR2 (germline): SGHRS, YFSETQ. V lost 1 base and J lost 3, with 13 bases in between. CDR3 amino acids: CASSLMGATDTEAFF. DNA of the CDR3: TGCGCCAGCAGCTTGATGGGGGCGACTGACACTGAAGCTTTCTTT.

The chain carries TRBV30 and TRBJ2-7, with D perhaps TRBD1 (6 bases). V lost 5 bases, J lost 4 bases, and 15 bases lay in between. The germline V gene encodes CDR1 GTSNPN and CDR2 SVGIG (reference sequence). The CDR3 has 13 amino acids. CDR3: CAWGIQGMYEQYF. The CDR3 DNA reads as TGTGCCTGGGGAATCCAGGGGATGTACGAGCAGTACTTC.

The J gene is TRBJ2-3, the V gene TRBV7-2, with 7 positions matching TRBD2. The CDR3 covers 14 residues. V was pared by 10 bases and J by 0 bases, with 7 bases of the junction left unmatched. Germline V gene data show CDR1 as SGHTA and CDR2 as FQGNSA. The CDR3, as DNA: TGTGCCACTAAGCGGGGAGCCAGCACAGATACGCAGTATTTT. Translated: CATKRGASTDTQYF.